This T cell receptor (beta chain) was sequenced during a study of T cells in women clearing cervical HPV infection (dated by TCRdb to 2017 to 2018). For the wider study: Cases were approximately 25 women with histologically confirmed HPV16-related CIN3 or worse, including 2 invasive cancers. Since HLA typing was available for only a few women, HLA type could not be ruled out as a confounder. The controls were 25 or so women whose single incident HPV16 infection cleared within 12 months with no development of precancer or cancer. The parent cohort enrolled about 10,000 women aged 18 or older in Guanacaste, Costa Rica, in about 1993 to 1994 and followed the women for around seven years. For cases, the median interval between lesion detection and blood sampling was around 140 days, with an interquartile range of roughly 90 to 230 days. A median age of nearly 35 years was observed in cases versus 38 in controls, and no significant differences in baseline characteristics were found. Five blinded duplicates per group were added as quality controls, giving around 60 samples: 50 or so participants and 10 replicates. The exploratory proof-of-principle case-control study was nested within the Guanacaste HPV Natural History Study in Costa Rica and compared TCR repertoires across cervical HPV16 outcomes. Blood from cases was collected at the visit where the lesion was first found, while blood from controls was collected once the infection could no longer be detected. Cases and controls were matched on year of sample collection and on age within five years.

Every participant had a single incident cervical HPV16 infection, and women with prevalent HPV16 infections were excluded. Cervical HPV DNA was detected by MY09/MY11 PCR, and genotyping was performed by dot-blot hybridization. Approximately 16 mL of heparinized blood were centrifuged, and the buffy coat was split into aliquots, frozen at -30 degrees C, and then kept at -80 degrees C. QIAGEN kits were used to extract genomic DNA from the buffy coat specimens. The germline V and J ends show losses of 0 bases and 6 bases respectively, and no gene match explains 3 bases of the junction. For CDR1 and CDR2, the germline V gene (reference sequence) lists DFQATT and SNEGSKA. Including cysteine and phenylalanine, the CDR3 has 14 amino acids. The CDR3 was read in part: 33 bases, with the frame set at base 1. Note on this clone: The target of this receptor is not known. Read coverage stops 3 residues before the CDR3 terminus; the germline J gene supplies the remainder.

TCR beta CDR3 regions were amplified by multiplex PCR using the immunoSEQ assay from an average of about 1.2 ug genomic DNA per sample. Primer bias was corrected in the assay by using a complete synthetic TCR repertoire to establish an amplification baseline. Amplicons were sequenced on the Illumina platform. The study's own analysis went as follows. Sequences were error-corrected by clustering with frequency ratios and a modified nearest-neighbor algorithm and were then analyzed in the immunoSEQ Analyzer with IMGT gene definitions. At each rarefaction depth, TCR richness and evenness were averaged over 20 rarefaction repeats, and samples with fewer sequences than the depth were excluded. Relative abundances of V, D and J genes were compared between groups using Wilcoxon rank sum tests, with FDR correction applied. For the blinded duplicates, the intraclass correlation was 95% to 96% for TCR richness and averaged around 81% across around 61 gene segments. TCRdb took this table from immuneACCESS and kept in-frame rearrangements with V and J called. Such tables lack part of the clones; where checked against another copy, unresolved V genes explain under half of the gap, and the rest is unexplained. V and J calls and clone size come straight from that table; D and trimming were deduced from the DNA. This sample's table contains tens of thousands of clones. The top ten clones comprise 6% to 7% of the sample.

The paper's findings and limits, for the study overall: Random forest classifiers combining richness and V gene abundances distinguished cases from controls with an estimated AUC of less than 0.9. Lower TRBV6-7 relative abundance was observed in cases than in controls (about 0.099% versus 0.17%; Bonferroni P = 0.0008). Significantly higher TCR repertoire richness was observed in CIN3+ cases than in controls across sequencing depths, whereas no difference in evenness was found. Because the number of T cells per sample was unknown, the richness differences could reflect varying T-cell content rather than repertoire biology. The cross-sectional design could not show whether the associations came before the infection or were a result of it, and neither effector/memory subsets nor HPV-specific T cells were isolated.

Material for sequencing was blood buffy coat. This chain joins TRBV20-1 to TRBJ2-5; TRBD2 aligns with 11 central bases. The sequence was obtained from a woman between 18 and 75 years old with a cervical HPV16 infection that either progressed to CIN3+ or cleared (not recorded which). The CDR3 here reads CSARDSGGAQTQYF. The sequenced part of the CDR3 DNA is TGCAGTGCTAGAGATAGCGGGGGGGCCCAGACC.